This TCR beta chain was captured in a study of neurological immune-mediated disorders. The authors produced cDNA by 5'RACE using 10-nucleotide random UMIs. Sequencing of 15-18 subjects in each run yielded over 180 million TCR-beta sequences. TCRdb passed the 5' RACE reads through MiXCR, listing each CDR3 protein once. This sample has tens of thousands of distinct CDR3 sequences, with less than 8.5% found just once. Healthy controls were blood bank volunteers in Maryland, USA. This clonotype was recorded at least ten times. This CDR3 comprises 15 residues. V lost 0 bases and J lost 7, with 16 bases in between. Germline loops: CDR1 DFQATT, CDR2 SNEGSKA (reference sequence).

This TCR derives from a woman aged 40-49 years in good health. Input material: PBMCs. The chain has TRBV20-1 and TRBJ2-1; D is unresolved. CDR3 region: CSARDPVASPNEQFF. The CDR3 region has the DNA TGCAGTGCTAGAGATCCTGTCGCTAGTCCTAATGAGCAGTTCTTC.